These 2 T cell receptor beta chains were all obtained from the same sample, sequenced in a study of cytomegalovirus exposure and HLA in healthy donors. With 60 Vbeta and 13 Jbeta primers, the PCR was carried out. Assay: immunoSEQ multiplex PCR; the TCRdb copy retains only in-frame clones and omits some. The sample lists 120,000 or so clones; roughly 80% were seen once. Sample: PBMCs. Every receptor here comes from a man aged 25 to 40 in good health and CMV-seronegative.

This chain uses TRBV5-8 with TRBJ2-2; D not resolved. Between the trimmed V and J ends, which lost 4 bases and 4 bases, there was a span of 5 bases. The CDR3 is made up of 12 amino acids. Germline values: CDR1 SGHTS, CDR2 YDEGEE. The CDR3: CASSLLTGELFF. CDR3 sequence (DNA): TGTGCCAGCAGCCTACTCACCGGGGAGCTGTTTTTT. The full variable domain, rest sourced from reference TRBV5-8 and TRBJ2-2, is EAGVTQSPTHLIKTRGQQATLRCSPISGHTSVYWYQQALGLGLQFLLWYDEGEERNRGNFPPRFSGRQFPNYSSELNVNALELEDSALYLCASSLLTGELFFGEGSRLTVL.

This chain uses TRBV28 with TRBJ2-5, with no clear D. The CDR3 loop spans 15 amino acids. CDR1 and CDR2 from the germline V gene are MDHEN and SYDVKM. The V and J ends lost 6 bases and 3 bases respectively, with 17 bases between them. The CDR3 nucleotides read TGTGCCAGCAGACCTACAGAACCATTGAAAGAGACCCAGTACTTC. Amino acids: CASRPTEPLKETQYF.